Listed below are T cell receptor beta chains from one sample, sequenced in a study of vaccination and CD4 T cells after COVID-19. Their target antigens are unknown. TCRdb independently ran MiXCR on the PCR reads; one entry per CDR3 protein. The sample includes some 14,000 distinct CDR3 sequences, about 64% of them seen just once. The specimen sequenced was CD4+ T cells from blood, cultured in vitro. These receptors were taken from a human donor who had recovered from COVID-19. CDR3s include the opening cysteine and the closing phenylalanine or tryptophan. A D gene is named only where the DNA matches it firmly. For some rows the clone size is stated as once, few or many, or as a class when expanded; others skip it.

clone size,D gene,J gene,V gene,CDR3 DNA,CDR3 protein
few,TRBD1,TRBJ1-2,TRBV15,TGTGCCACCAGCAGAGAAAAAGGACAGGGGTATGGCTACACCTTC,CATSREKGQGYGYTF
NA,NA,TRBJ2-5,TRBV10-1,TGCGCCAGCAGTGAGTCCGGCCCCAGTTCAGAGACCCAGTACTTC,CASSESGPSSETQYF
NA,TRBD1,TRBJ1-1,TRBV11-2,TGTGACAGCAGCCCACAGGGGGCCACTGAAGCTTTCTTT,CDSSPQGATEAFF
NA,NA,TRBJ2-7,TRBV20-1,TGCAGTGCTAGAGATGGAATTTCCTACGAGCAGTACTTC,CSARDGISYEQYF
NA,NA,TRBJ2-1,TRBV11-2,TGTGCCAGCAGCCCCCGGACTGGATACAATGAGCAGTTCTTC,CASSPRTGYNEQFF
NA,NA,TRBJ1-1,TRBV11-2,TGTGCCAGCAGCTTAAACCCGGGGGTAAGGAACACTGAAGCTTTCTTT,CASSLNPGVRNTEAFF
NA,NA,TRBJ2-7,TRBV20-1,TGCAGTGCTAGAGGTCGGTGGGGGAGAAGGGGCGAGCAGTACTTC,CSARGRWGRRGEQYF
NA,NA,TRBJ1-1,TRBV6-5,TGTGCCAGCAGTTACGACAGATTGAACACTGAAGCTTTCTTT,CASSYDRLNTEAFF
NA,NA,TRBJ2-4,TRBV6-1,TGTGCCAGCAGTATGCCTCAGGCCAAAAACATTCAGTACTTC,CASSMPQAKNIQYF
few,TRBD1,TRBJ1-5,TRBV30,TGTGCCTGGAGTAGGGACAGTTCTCAGCCCCAGCATTTT,CAWSRDSSQPQHF
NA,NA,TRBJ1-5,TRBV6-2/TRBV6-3,TGTGCCAGCAGTTACGTGAATCAGCCCCAGCATTTT,CASSYVNQPQHF
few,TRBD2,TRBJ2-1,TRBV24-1,TGTGCCACCAGTGATTGGGGGGGTCAAATAGCGGGGGTCAATGAGCAGTTCTTC,CATSDWGGQIAGVNEQFF
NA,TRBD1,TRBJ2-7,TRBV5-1,TGCGCCAGCAGCACACAGGGGTCGGGCTACGAGCAGTACTTC,CASSTQGSGYEQYF
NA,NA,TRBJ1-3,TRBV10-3,TGTGCCATCAGTGACCGGAACACCATATATTTT,CAISDRNTIYF
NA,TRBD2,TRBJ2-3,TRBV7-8,TGTGCCAGCAGCTTAGGGGCTAGCGGGGTCACAGATACGCAGTATTTT,CASSLGASGVTDTQYF
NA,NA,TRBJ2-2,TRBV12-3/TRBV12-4,TGTGCCAGCAGGCCTCGAAGGGCCGGGGAGCTGTTTTTT,CASRPRRAGELFF
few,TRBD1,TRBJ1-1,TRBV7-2,TGTGCCAGCAGCTTAGGGACAGGGAGTAGCACTGAAGCTTTCTTT,CASSLGTGSSTEAFF
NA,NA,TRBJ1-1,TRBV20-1,TGCAGTGCTAGGTGGCAGGGGAGGGTGAACACTGAAGCTTTCTTT,CSARWQGRVNTEAFF
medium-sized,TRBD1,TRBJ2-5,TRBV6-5,TGTGCCAGCAGTTACTCCGGACAGGGGGCTTGGGAGACCCAGTACTTC,CASSYSGQGAWETQYF
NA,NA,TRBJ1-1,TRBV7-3,TGTGCCAGCAGCTTAACCCCTCTACAAGGAGCTTTCTTT,CASSLTPLQGAFF
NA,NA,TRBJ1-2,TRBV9,TGTGCCAGCAGCGACAGGACGGACTATGGCTACACCTTC,CASSDRTDYGYTF
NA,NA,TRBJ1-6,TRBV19,TGTGCCAGTAGTATAACTGGGTATTCACCCCTCCACTTT,CASSITGYSPLHF
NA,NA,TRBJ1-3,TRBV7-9,TGTGCCAGCAGCTTAAGGGCTAGCGGGGGCTCTGGAAACACCATATATTTT,CASSLRASGGSGNTIYF
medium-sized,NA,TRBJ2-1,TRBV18,TGTGCCAGCTCACCATCTACCTCATCCGATGAGCAGTTCTTC,CASSPSTSSDEQFF
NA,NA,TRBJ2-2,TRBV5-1,TGCGCCAGCAAATCAGGCGGGAACACCGGGGAGCTGTTTTTT,CASKSGGNTGELFF
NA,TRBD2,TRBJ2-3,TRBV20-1,TGCAGTGCTAGTGGGACTAGCGGGAGGAGCCTCACAGATACGCAGTATTTT,CSASGTSGRSLTDTQYF
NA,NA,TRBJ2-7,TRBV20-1,TGCAGTGCTAGACGACAGGTGACCTACGAGCAGTACTTC,CSARRQVTYEQYF
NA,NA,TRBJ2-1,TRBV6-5,TGTGCCAGCAGTTACTCCGATTCTTACAATGAGCAGTTCTTC,CASSYSDSYNEQFF
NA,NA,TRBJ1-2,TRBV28,TGTGCCACGGGCAGTAACTATGGCTACACCTTC,CATGSNYGYTF
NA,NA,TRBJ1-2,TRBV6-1,TGTGCCAGCAGCTTCACTAACTATGGCTACACCTTC,CASSFTNYGYTF
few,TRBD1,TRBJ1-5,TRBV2,TGTGCCAGCACAGTCCAGCGGGACAGGGGGGACCAGCCCCAGCATTTT,CASTVQRDRGDQPQHF
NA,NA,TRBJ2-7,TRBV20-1,TGCAGTGCCGCAAGGGCCTACGAGCAGTACTTC,CSAARAYEQYF
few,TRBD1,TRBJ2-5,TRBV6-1,TGTGCCAGCAGCCCCGGAACCGGGACAGGGGCTGGAGAGACCCAGTACTTC,CASSPGTGTGAGETQYF
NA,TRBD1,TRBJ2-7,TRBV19,TGTGCCAGTAGTTTCCAGGGGGCAGGGGAGCAGTACTTC,CASSFQGAGEQYF
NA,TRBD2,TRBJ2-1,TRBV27,TGTGCCAGCTATTCGCCGGGACTAGCGCTGTACAATGAGCAGTTCTTC,CASYSPGLALYNEQFF
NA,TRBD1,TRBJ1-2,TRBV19,TGTGCCAGTAGCGATCTCTCTCCGGGACAGCTAAACTATGGCTACACCTTC,CASSDLSPGQLNYGYTF
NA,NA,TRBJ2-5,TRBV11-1,TGTGCCAGCAGCTTAAGAGGGGAGCCGTCAGAGACCCAGTACTTC,CASSLRGEPSETQYF
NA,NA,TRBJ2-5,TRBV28,TGTGCCAGCAGGGGGGGGCTAGACACGGAGACCCAGTACTTC,CASRGGLDTETQYF
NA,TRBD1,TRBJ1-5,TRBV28,TGTGCCAGCAGTTCACATGACAGGGGGCGTCAGCCCCAGCATTTT,CASSSHDRGRQPQHF
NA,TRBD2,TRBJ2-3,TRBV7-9,TGTGCCAGCAGCCTGATACTAGCGGGAGGGCCAGATACGCAGTATTTT,CASSLILAGGPDTQYF
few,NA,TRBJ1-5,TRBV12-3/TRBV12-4,TGTGCCAGCAGTTCCGGAGAACCCCAGCATTTT,CASSSGEPQHF
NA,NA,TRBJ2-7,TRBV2,TGTGCCAGCAGAAGGGGGGAAAGTGCCTACGAGCGGTACTTC,CASRRGESAYERYF
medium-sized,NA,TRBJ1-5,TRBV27,TGTGCCAGCAGTTTAGGCAGGGGCGTCCCCAATCAGCCCCAGCATTTT,CASSLGRGVPNQPQHF
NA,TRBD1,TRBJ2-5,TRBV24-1,TGTGCCACCAGTGAGTACACAGGGGGCGGAGAGACCCAGTACTTC,CATSEYTGGGETQYF
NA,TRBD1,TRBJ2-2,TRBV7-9,TGTGCCAGCAGACCTTGGGACAGGGGTAACACCGGGGAGCTGTTTTTT,CASRPWDRGNTGELFF
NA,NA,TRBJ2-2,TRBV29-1,TGCAGCGTTGAAATCAGGGGCGCGGGCACCGGGGAGCTGTTTTTT,CSVEIRGAGTGELFF
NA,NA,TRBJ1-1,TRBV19,TGTGCCAGTAGAATACCAGGGGACGACACTGAAGCTTTCTTT,CASRIPGDDTEAFF
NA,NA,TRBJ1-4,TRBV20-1,TGCAGTGCTAGGGTCCACGGCAGGGTTGGTGAAAAACTGTTTTTT,CSARVHGRVGEKLFF
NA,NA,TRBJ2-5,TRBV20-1,TGCAGTGCCTGGAACGGAGAGACCCAGTACTTC,CSAWNGETQYF
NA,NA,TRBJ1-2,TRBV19,TGTGCCAGTAGTATGAGACAAGGGGGCTACACCTTC,CASSMRQGGYTF
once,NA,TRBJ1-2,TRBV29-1,TGCAGCGTTGAAGGGCAGGACTATGGCTACACCTTC,CSVEGQDYGYTF
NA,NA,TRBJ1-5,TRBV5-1,TGCGCCAGCAGCTTGGGGCAGGCCCCCAATCAGCCCCAGCATTTT,CASSLGQAPNQPQHF